The clone carrying this T cell receptor (beta chain) was seen a single time. This specimen belongs to a study of blood T cell repertoires in COVID-19. V lost 6 bases, J lost 2 bases, and 4 bases stayed unmatched. The CDR3 spans 14 residues. Germline V lookup: CDR1 ENHRY, CDR2 SYGVKD. Original methodology: Reference gene primer amplification gave nucleated cell count estimates. Only in-frame clones appear in the TCRdb table, and some are missing; sequencing was by immunoSEQ multiplex PCR. That table furnishes V, J and clone size, whereas the DNA furnished D and trimming. This table has fewer than 200,000 clones, roughly 89% appearing once.

The TCR sequence derives from a woman between 45 and 60 years old with acute or convalescent COVID-19. Sequencing was performed on peripheral blood. This chain links TRBV10-3 with TRBJ1-1; 9 bases agree with TRBD1. The CDR3 is CAIRRTGANTEAFF. CDR3 in DNA: TGTGCCATCAGGAGGACAGGGGCCAACACTGAAGCTTTCTTT.